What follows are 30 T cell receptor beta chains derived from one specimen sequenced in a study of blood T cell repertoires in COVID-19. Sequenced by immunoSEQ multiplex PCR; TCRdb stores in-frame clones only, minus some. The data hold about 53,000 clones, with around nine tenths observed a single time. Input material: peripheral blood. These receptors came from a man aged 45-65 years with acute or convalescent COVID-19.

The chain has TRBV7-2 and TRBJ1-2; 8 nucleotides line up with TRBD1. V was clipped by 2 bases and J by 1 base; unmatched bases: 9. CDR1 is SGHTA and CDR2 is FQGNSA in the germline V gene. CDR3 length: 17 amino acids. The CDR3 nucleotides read TGTGCCAGCAGCTTAACCCCGACAGGGGAGTTTAACTATGGCTACACCTTC. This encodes CASSLTPTGEFNYGYTF.

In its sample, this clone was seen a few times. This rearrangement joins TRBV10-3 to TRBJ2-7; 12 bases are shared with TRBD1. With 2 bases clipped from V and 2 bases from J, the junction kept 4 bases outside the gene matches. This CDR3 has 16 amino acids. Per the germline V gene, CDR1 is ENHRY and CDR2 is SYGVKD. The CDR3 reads CAISEGGQGAAYEQYF. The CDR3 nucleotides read TGTGCCATCAGTGAGGGGGGACAGGGGGCGGCCTACGAGCAGTACTTC.

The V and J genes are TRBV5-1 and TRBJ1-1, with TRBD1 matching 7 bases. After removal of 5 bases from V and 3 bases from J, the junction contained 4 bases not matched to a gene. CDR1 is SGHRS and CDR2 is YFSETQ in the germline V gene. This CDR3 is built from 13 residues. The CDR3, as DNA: TGCGCCAGCAGTTCGCAGGGGGACACTGAAGCTTTCTTT. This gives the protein CASSSQGDTEAFF. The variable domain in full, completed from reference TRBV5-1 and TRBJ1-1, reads KAGVTQTPRYLIKTRGQQVTLSCSPISGHRSVSWYQQTPGQGLQFLFEYFSETQRNKGNFPGRFSGRQFSNSRSEMNVSTLELGDSALYLCASSSQGDTEAFFGQGTRLTVV.

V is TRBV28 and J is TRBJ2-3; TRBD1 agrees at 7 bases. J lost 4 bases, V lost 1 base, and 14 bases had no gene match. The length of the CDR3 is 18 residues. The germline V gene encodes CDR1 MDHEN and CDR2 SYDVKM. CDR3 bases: TGTGCCAGCAGTTTATTGGGAACAGGGGCTCCTACAGCAGATACGCAGTATTTT. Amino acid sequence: CASSLLGTGAPTADTQYF.

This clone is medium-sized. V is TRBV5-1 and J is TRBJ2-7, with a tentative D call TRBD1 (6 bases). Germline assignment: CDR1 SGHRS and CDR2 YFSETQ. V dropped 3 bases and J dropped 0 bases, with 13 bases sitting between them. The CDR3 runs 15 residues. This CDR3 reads CASSSRGADSYEQYF. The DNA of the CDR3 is TGCGCCAGCAGCTCCAGGGGCGCTGACTCCTACGAGCAGTACTTC.

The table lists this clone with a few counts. The chain's CDR3 is CASSLAETSDEQFF. The CDR3 DNA follows: TGCGCCAGCAGCTTAGCCGAGACTAGCGATGAGCAGTTCTTC. The chain combines TRBV5-1 with TRBJ2-1, with 8 bases aligning to TRBD2. V was clipped by 2 bases and J by 8 bases; unmatched bases: 6. Germline loops: CDR1 SGHRS, CDR2 YFSETQ. The CDR3 runs to 14 residues.

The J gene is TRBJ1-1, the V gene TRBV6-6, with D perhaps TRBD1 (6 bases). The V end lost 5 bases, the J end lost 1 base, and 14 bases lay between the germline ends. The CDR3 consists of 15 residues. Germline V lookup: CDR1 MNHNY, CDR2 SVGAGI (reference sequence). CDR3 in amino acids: CASSGQIKGNTEAFF. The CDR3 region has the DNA TGTGCCAGCAGTGGACAGATTAAAGGGAACACTGAAGCTTTCTTT.

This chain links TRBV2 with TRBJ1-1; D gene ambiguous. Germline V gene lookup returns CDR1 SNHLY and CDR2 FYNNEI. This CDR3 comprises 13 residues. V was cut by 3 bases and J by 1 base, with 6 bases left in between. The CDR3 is CASSDEGNTEAFF. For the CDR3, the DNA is TGTGCCAGCAGTGACGAGGGGAACACTGAAGCTTTCTTT.

The CDR3 here is CASSQESAGGLDNSPLHF. The CDR3 coding sequence is TGCGCCAGCAGCCAAGAATCGGCAGGGGGCCTAGATAATTCACCCCTCCACTTT. This chain connects TRBV4-1 to TRBJ1-6, with 8 bases aligning to TRBD1. The germline V gene has CDR1 MGHRA and CDR2 YSYEKL. With V trimmed by 0 bases and J by 5 bases, 9 bases remained unmatched. CDR3 size: 18 residues.

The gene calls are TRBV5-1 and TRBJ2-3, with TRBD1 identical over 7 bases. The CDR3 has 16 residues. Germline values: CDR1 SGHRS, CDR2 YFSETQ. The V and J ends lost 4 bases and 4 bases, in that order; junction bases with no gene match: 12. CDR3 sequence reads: CASSGGTVYLADTQYF. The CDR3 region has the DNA TGCGCCAGCAGCGGTGGGACAGTCTATCTGGCAGATACGCAGTATTTT.

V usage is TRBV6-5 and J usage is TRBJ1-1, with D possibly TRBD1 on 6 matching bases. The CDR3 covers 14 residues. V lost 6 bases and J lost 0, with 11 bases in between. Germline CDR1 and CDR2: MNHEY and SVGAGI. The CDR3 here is CASRRTVMNTEAFF. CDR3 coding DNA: TGTGCCAGCAGGAGGACAGTAATGAACACTGAAGCTTTCTTT.

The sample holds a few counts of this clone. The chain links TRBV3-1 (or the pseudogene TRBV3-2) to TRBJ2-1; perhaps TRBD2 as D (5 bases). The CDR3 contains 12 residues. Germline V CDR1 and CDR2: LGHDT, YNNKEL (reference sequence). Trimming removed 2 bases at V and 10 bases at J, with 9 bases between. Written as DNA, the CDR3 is TGTGCCAGCAGCCAACTCCGCGGGGAGCAGTTCTTC. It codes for CASSQLRGEQFF.

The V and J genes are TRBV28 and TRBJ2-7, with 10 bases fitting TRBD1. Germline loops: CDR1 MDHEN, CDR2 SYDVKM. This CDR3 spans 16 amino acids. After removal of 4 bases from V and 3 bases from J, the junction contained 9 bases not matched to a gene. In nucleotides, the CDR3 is TGTGCCAGCAGTTACCTCAGGGACAGGGGAGGCTACGAGCAGTACTTC. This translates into CASSYLRDRGGYEQYF.

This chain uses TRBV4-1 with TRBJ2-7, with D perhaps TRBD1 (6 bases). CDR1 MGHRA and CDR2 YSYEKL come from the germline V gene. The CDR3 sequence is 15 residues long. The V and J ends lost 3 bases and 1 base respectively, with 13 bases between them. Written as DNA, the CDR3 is TGCGCCAGCAGCCATGGGACACCAAGATCCTACGAGCAGTACTTC. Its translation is CASSHGTPRSYEQYF.

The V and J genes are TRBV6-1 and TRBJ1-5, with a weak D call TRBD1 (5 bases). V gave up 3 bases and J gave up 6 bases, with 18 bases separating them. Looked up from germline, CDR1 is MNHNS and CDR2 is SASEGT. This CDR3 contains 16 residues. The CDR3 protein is CASSDLSGGGGQPQHF. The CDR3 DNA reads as TGTGCCAGCAGTGACCTAAGCGGGGGAGGAGGTCAGCCCCAGCATTTT.

DNA for the CDR3: TGTGCCAGCGGAGGGGACAGAATCACCGGGGAGCTGTTTTTT. Its protein is CASGGDRITGELFF. The chain links TRBV9 to TRBJ2-2; tentative D call: TRBD1 (7 bases). Germline CDR1 is SGDLS and CDR2 is YYNGEE. V lost 7 bases to trimming and J lost 4 bases, with 14 bases between them. CDR3 size: 14 residues.

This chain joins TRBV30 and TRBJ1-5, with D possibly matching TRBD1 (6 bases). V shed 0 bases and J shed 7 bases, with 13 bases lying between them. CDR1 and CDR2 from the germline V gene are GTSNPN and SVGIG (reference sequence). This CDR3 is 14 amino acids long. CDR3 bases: TGTGCCTGGAGTGTTAGCAGGGGAGGGCAGCCCCAGCATTTT. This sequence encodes CAWSVSRGGQPQHF.

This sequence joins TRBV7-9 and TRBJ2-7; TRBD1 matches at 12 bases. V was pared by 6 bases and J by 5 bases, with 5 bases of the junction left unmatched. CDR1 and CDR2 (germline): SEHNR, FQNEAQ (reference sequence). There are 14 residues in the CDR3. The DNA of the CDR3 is TGTGCCAGCAGAGGGGGACAGGGGGCCGACGAGCAGTACTTC. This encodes CASRGGQGADEQYF.

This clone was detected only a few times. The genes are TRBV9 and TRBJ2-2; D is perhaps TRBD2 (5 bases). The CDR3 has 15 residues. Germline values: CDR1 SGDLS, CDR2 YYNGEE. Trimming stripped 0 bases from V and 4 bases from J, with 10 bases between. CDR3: CASSVDGLTTGELFF. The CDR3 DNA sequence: TGTGCCAGCAGCGTAGATGGACTTACCACCGGGGAGCTGTTTTTT.

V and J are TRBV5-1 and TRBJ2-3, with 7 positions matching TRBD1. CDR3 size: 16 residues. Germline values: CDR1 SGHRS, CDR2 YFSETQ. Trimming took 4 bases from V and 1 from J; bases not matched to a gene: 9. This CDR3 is CASSRRTGLGTDTQYF. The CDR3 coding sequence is TGCGCCAGCAGCCGCAGGACAGGTCTAGGCACAGATACGCAGTATTTT.

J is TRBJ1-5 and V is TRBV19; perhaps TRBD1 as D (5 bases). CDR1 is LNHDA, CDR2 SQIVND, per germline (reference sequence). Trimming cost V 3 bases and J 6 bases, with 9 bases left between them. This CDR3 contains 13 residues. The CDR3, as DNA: TGTGCCAGTAGTATTAGTCAGGGTCAGCCCCAGCATTTT. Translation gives CASSISQGQPQHF.

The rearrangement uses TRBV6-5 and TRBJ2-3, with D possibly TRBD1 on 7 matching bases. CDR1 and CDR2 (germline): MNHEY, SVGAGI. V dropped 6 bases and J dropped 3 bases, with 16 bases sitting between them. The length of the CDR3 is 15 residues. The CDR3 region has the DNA TGTGCCAGCAGCGCGGCGGGACAGAGGACAGATACGCAGTATTTT. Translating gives CASSAAGQRTDTQYF.

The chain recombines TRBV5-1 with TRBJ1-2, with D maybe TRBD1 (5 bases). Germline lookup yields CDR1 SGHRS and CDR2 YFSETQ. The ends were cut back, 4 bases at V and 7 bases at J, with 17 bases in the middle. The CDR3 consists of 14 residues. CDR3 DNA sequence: TGCGCCAGCAGCCCGGATGGGCAGGGAGGTGGCTACACCTTC. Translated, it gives CASSPDGQGGGYTF.

CDR3: CASSFFTDTQYF. The DNA for the CDR3 is TGTGCCAGCAGTTTCTTCACAGATACGCAGTATTTT. The chain links TRBV12-3 or TRBV12-4 to TRBJ2-3; D is uncertain. The CDR3 has 12 residues. V dropped 3 bases and J dropped 2 bases, with 3 bases sitting between them.

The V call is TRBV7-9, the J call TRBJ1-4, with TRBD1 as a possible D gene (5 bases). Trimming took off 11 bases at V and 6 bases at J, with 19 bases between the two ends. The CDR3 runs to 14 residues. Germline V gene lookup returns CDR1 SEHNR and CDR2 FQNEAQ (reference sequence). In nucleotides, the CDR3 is TGTGCCGGTTCCTCGGGGGTGTTTGATGAAAAACTGTTTTTT. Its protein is CAGSSGVFDEKLFF.

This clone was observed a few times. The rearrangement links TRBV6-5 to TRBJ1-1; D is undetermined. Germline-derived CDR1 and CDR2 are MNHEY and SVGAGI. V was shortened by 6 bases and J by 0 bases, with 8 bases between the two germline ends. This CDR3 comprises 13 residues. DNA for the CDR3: TGTGCCAGCAGGGCATGGTTGAACACTGAAGCTTTCTTT. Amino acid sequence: CASRAWLNTEAFF.

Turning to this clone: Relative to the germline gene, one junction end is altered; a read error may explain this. The CDR3 is CASSLGAQGAGELFF. CDR3 in DNA: TGTGCTAGCAGCTTAGGCGCGCAGGGGGCCGGGGAGCTGTTTTTT. The rearrangement joins TRBV7-7 to TRBJ2-2; 7 bases match TRBD1. The CDR3 has 15 residues. Germline values: CDR1 SSHAT, CDR2 FNYEAQ (reference sequence). Complete variable domain (other parts from reference TRBV7-7 and TRBJ2-2): GAGVSQSPRYKVTKRGQDVTLRCDPISSHATLYWYQQALGQGPEFLTYFNYEAQPDKSGLPSDRFSAERPEGSISTLTIQRTEQRDSAMYRCASSLGAQGAGELFFGEGSRLTVL.

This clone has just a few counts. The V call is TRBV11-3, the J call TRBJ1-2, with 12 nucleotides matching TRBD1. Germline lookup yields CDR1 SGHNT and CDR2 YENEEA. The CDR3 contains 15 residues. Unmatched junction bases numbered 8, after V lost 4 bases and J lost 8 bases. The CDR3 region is CASSSTGQGAEGYTF. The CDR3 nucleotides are TGTGCCAGCAGCTCAACGGGACAGGGGGCTGAAGGCTACACCTTC.

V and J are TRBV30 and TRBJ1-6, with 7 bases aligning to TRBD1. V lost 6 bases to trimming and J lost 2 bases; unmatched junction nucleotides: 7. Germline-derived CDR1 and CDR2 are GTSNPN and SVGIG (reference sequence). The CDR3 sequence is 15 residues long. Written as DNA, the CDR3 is TGTGCCTGTACCGGACAGGACCCCTATAATTCACCCCTCCACTTT. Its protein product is CACTGQDPYNSPLHF.

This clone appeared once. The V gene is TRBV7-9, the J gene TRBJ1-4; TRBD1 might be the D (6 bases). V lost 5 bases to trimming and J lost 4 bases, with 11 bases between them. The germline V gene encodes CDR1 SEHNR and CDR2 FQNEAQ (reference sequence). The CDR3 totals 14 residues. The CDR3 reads CASSPTGINEKLFF. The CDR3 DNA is TGTGCCAGCAGCCCGACAGGAATTAATGAAAAACTGTTTTTT.